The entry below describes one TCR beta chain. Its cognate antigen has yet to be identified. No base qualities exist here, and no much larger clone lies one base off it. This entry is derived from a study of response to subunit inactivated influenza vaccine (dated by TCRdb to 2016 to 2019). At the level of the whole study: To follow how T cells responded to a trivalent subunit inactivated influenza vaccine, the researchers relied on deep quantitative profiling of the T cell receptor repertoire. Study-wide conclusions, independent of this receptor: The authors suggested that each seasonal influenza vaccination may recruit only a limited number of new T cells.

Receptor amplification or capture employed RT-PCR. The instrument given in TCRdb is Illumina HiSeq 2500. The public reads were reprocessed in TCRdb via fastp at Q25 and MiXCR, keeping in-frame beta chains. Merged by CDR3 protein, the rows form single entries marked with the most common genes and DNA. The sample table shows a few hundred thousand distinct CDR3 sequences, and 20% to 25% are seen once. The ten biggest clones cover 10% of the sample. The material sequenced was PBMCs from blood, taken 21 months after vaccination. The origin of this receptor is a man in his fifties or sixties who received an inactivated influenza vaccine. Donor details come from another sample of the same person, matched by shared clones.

The bases are TGTGCCAGCAGACGAACACAGGCCTCCTACGAGCAGTACTTC. Its amino acids are CASRRTQASYEQYF. The chain is made from TRBV5-6 and TRBJ2-7; 5 matching bases give a weak D call of TRBD1. The CDR3, cysteine through phenylalanine, is 14 amino acids long. Kept here is only the CDR3 DNA, which spans 42 bases and is read in frame from base 1. V loses 5 bases of germline sequence and J loses 0 bases, and the interval between the two ends is 12 bases. CDR1 and CDR2 (SGHDT, YYEEEE) derive from the germline V gene. Reference TRBV5-6 and TRBJ2-7 genes cover what lies past the CDR3, so the full variable domain is DAGVTQSPTHLIKTRGQQVTLRCSPKSGHDTVSWYQQALGQGPQFIFQYYEEEERQRGNFPDRFSGHQFPNYSSELNVNALLLGDSALYLCASRRTQASYEQYFGPGTRLTVT.